The next 21 T cell receptor beta chains were all read from a single sample in a study of blood T cells in healthy people across ages. Primed by a sample-barcoded 5' primer and a J-beta primer mix, a second PCR proceeded for 7 to 11 cycles. TCRdb re-called the 5' RACE reads through MiXCR, storing one row per CDR3 protein. The sample contains approximately 1,000,000 distinct CDR3 sequences, more than 35% of which appear only once. The sequencing input was blood. The receptor source for this set is a woman aged 60-75 years in good health.

The chain uses TRBV11-2 and TRBJ2-3, with a possible D match to TRBD1 (5 bases). Germline assignment: CDR1 SGHAT and CDR2 FQNNGV. Trimming stripped 5 bases from V and 0 bases from J, with 9 bases between. CDR3 length: 14 amino acids. CDR3 sequence (DNA): TGTGCCAGCAGCCCGCAGGGTAGCACAGATACGCAGTATTTT. Protein sequence: CASSPQGSTDTQYF.

This chain joins TRBV6-2 or TRBV6-3 and TRBJ2-7, with D unclear. TRBJ2-5 matches the DNA end more closely, so the J call is doubtful. The CDR3 runs to 12 residues. Germline CDR1 reads MNHEY; CDR2 reads SVGEGT. The CDR3 DNA reads as TGTGCCAGCAGTTCTCCACTGTGGACCCAGTACTTC. Its protein product is CASSSPLWTQYF.

This clonotype came up a few times. The V call is TRBV29-1, the J call TRBJ2-5, with D tentatively TRBD2 (6 bases). V shed 4 bases and J shed 5 bases, with 14 bases lying between them. The germline CDR1 and CDR2 sequences are SQVTM and ANQGSEA. The CDR3 has 13 amino acids. CDR3 sequence reads: CSVAEGVGETQYF. CDR3 nucleotides: TGCAGCGTTGCGGAGGGCGTAGGGGAGACCCAGTACTTC.

This clonotype was detected a few times. The J gene is TRBJ2-3, the V gene TRBV9; tentatively, D is TRBD1 (6 bases). This CDR3 comprises 14 residues. Trimming pared 0 bases from V and 8 bases from J, leaving 13 bases between. Germline V gives CDR1 SGDLS, CDR2 YYNGEE. The DNA for the CDR3 is TGTGCCAGCAGCGTAGATTCCATCAGGGGTACGCAGTATTTT. Translated, it gives CASSVDSIRGTQYF.

V is TRBV24-1 and J is TRBJ2-3, with 9 bases matching TRBD2. Germline CDR1 KGHDR, CDR2 SFDVKD. V lost 4 bases to trimming and J lost 3 bases; unmatched junction nucleotides: 7. This CDR3 contains 16 residues. The CDR3 sequence: CATSDPLAGGTDTQYF. The DNA for the CDR3 is TGTGCCACCAGTGACCCCCTTGCGGGAGGGACAGATACGCAGTATTTT.

The chain is built from TRBV7-9 and TRBJ2-3; D is undetermined. V lost 1 base and J lost 6, with 14 bases in between. Germline assignment: CDR1 SEHNR and CDR2 FQNEAQ (reference sequence). This CDR3 is 15 amino acids long. The CDR3 region is CASSLDNGRRDTQYF. DNA for the CDR3: TGTGCCAGCAGCTTAGACAACGGAAGGCGGGATACGCAGTATTTT.

The chain is built from TRBV30 and TRBJ2-5; 7 bases fit TRBD1. CDR1 GTSNPN and CDR2 SVGIG come from the germline V gene (reference sequence). The CDR3 totals 15 residues. V shed 1 base and J 5 bases; nucleotides not matched to a gene: 10. This chain's CDR3 is CAWSEGDRDEETQYF. CDR3 bases: TGTGCCTGGAGTGAGGGAGACAGGGATGAGGAGACCCAGTACTTC.

The V and J genes are TRBV29-1 and TRBJ1-2; 7 nucleotides align to TRBD1. V shed 4 bases and J 3 bases; nucleotides not matched to a gene: 2. CDR1 and CDR2 (germline): SQVTM, ANQGSEA. The CDR3 spans 12 residues. As DNA, the CDR3 is TGCAGCGTTGGACAGGGAGACTATGGCTACACCTTC. Translating gives CSVGQGDYGYTF.

The chain has TRBV5-6 and TRBJ2-1; no reliable D call. The CDR3 contains 15 residues. CDR1 and CDR2 from the germline V gene are SGHDT and YYEEEE. V was cut by 3 bases and J by 8 bases, with 18 bases left in between. The CDR3 loop is CASSWGSASRDEQFF. CDR3 DNA sequence: TGTGCCAGCAGCTGGGGATCTGCCTCACGCGATGAGCAGTTCTTC.

This chain connects TRBV29-1 to TRBJ1-4; no firm D call. The CDR3 covers 12 residues. From germline, CDR1 is SQVTM and CDR2 ANQGSEA. V lost 7 bases and J lost 7, with 13 bases in between. The CDR3 loop is CSARHSGEKLFF. For the CDR3, the DNA is TGCAGCGCCAGACACTCTGGTGAAAAACTGTTTTTT.

Only a few counts were recorded for this clonotype. This sequence joins TRBV14 and TRBJ2-5; the match to TRBD1 covers 9 bases. The CDR3 is 17 amino acids. Germline loops: CDR1 SGHDN, CDR2 FVKESK. J gave up 2 bases and V 5 bases, and 12 bases lay outside the gene matches. The DNA for the CDR3 is TGTGCCAGCAGCACCCGGGACAGGGCTGGCTTTCAAGAGACCCAGTACTTC. Amino acid sequence: CASSTRDRAGFQETQYF.

This clonotype came up a few times. Here the CDR3 reads CASSLVEMREGRDTQYF. CDR3 nucleotides: TGCGCCAGCAGCTTGGTAGAAATGCGGGAGGGCCGTGATACGCAGTATTTT. The chain couples TRBV5-1 to TRBJ2-3; 9 positions agree with TRBD2. This CDR3 region has 17 residues. Trimming at V came to 0 bases and at J to 6 bases, leaving 11 bases not matched to a gene. Germline CDR1 and CDR2: SGHRS and YFSETQ.

The table lists this clonotype with a few counts. The CDR3 DNA follows: TGCAGTGCTAGAGATGCCAGACTATACGAGCAGTACTTC. Translated, it gives CSARDARLYEQYF. The gene calls are TRBV20-1 and TRBJ2-7; weak D call: TRBD2 (5 bases). V lost 0 bases and J 4 bases, leaving 10 bases between the germline ends. From germline, CDR1 is DFQATT and CDR2 SNEGSKA (reference sequence). This CDR3 spans 13 amino acids.

In this sample, this clonotype turned up a few times. V is TRBV5-1 and J is TRBJ2-5, with 9 bases that match TRBD2. This CDR3 has 14 residues. J lost 4 bases, V lost 2 bases, and 3 bases had no gene match. Germline assignment: CDR1 SGHRS and CDR2 YFSETQ. CDR3 bases: TGCGCCAGCAGCTTTCGGCGGGAGGGAGAGACCCAGTACTTC. Residues: CASSFRREGETQYF.

This clonotype was detected ten times or more. The chain is built from TRBV3-1 and TRBJ2-1, with 10 bases that match TRBD2. The CDR3 sequence is 14 residues long. CDR1 is LGHDT and CDR2 is YNNKEL in the germline V gene (reference sequence). V lost 2 bases and J lost 7; bases outside the gene matches: 2. The CDR3 region is CASSQLAGVNEQFF. The CDR3 DNA follows: TGTGCCAGCAGCCAACTAGCGGGAGTAAATGAGCAGTTCTTC.

The chain combines TRBV20-1 with TRBJ2-1; 8 bases match TRBD2. CDR3 length: 14 amino acids. The V segment lost 2 bases and the J segment 4 bases; nucleotides outside the gene matches: 4. Germline CDR1 and CDR2: DFQATT and SNEGSKA (reference sequence). The CDR3 loop reads CSARIAGRYNEQFF. DNA for the CDR3: TGCAGTGCTAGAATAGCGGGACGTTACAATGAGCAGTTCTTC.

The rearrangement joins TRBV27 to TRBJ2-7, with D unresolved. Germline values: CDR1 MNHEY, CDR2 SMNVEV (reference sequence). V shed 5 bases and J shed 9 bases, with 17 bases lying between them. CDR3 length equals 13 residues. The CDR3 DNA reads as TGTGCCAGCAGTCCCCTGGCAGGTCTGGTGCAGTACTTC. Residues: CASSPLAGLVQYF.

This clonotype was picked up a small number of times. J is TRBJ2-1 and V is TRBV9; no definite D call. Between the trimmed V and J ends, which lost 0 bases and 10 bases, there was a span of 11 bases. Per germline, CDR1 SGDLS and CDR2 YYNGEE. The CDR3 is 13 residues long. The CDR3 DNA is TGTGCCAGCAGCGTAGGCACAGACGGGGAGCAGTTCTTC. As protein: CASSVGTDGEQFF.

The chain has TRBV20-1 and TRBJ2-3, with D perhaps matching TRBD2 (6 bases). V shed 1 base and J shed 1 base, with 12 bases lying between them. Per the germline V gene, CDR1 is DFQATT and CDR2 is SNEGSKA (reference sequence). This CDR3 comprises 15 residues. The CDR3 reads CSARGDSGRTDTQYF. CDR3 nucleotide sequence: TGCAGTGCTAGAGGCGATAGCGGACGCACAGATACGCAGTATTTT.

The chain couples TRBV14 to TRBJ2-3; 9 nucleotides align to TRBD2. The trim removed 0 bases at V and 4 bases at J, leaving 11 bases unmatched. CDR1 is SGHDN and CDR2 is FVKESK in the germline V gene. This CDR3 is built from 18 residues. The CDR3 DNA sequence: TGTGCCAGCAGCCAAGATCTGTTCGCGGGAGGGCGGGCAGATACGCAGTATTTT. It encodes CASSQDLFAGGRADTQYF.

The gene calls are TRBV29-1 and TRBJ2-6; unclear D gene. The CDR3 covers 14 residues. CDR1 is SQVTM, CDR2 ANQGSEA, per germline. V was shortened by 8 bases and J by 0 bases, with 11 bases between the two germline ends. CDR3 nucleotides: TGCAGCTTACCTTGGGGCTCTGGGGCCAACGTCCTGACTTTC. Protein: CSLPWGSGANVLTF.